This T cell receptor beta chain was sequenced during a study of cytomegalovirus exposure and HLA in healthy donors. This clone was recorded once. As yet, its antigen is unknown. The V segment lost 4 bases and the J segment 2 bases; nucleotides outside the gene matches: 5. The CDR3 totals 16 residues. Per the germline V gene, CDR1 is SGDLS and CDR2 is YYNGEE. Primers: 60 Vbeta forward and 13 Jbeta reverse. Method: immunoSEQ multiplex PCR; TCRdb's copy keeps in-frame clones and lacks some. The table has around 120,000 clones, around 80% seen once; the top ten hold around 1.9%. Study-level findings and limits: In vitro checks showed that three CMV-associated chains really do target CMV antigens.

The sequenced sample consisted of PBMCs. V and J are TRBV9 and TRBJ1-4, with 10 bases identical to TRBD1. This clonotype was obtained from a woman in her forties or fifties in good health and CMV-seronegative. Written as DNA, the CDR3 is TGTGCCAGCAGCATACCGGGACAGGGGACTAATGAAAAACTGTTTTTT. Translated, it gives CASSIPGQGTNEKLFF. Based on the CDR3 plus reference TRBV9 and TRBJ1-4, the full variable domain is DSGVTQTPKHLITATGQRVTLRCSPRSGDLSVYWYQQSLDQGLQFLIQYYNGEERAKGNILERFSAQQFPDLHSELNLSSLELGDSALYFCASSIPGQGTNEKLFFGSGTQLSVL.